This paragraph covers one T cell receptor beta chain sequence. Its cognate antigen is unknown. The CDR3 loop spans 15 amino acids. The germline V gene encodes CDR1 SGHNT and CDR2 YYREEE (reference sequence). V was shortened by 2 bases and J by 2 bases, with 14 bases between the two germline ends. This sample is part of a study of T cell responses to AZD1222 COVID-19 vaccine. Repertoires were generated with immunoSEQ multiplex PCR, while TCRdb's copy carries only in-frame clones and drops some. The sample holds 150,000 to 200,000 clones, almost 95% seen once. General study points: Most donors were white British and more were female, and clonal diversity was possibly underestimated. AZD1222 recipients seropositive at baseline numbered only six or seven.

The J gene is TRBJ2-7, the V gene TRBV5-4, with a tentative D call TRBD1 (5 bases). This sample comprised peripheral blood, obtained on day 0 of AZD1222 vaccination. The TCR was taken from an adult in good health. CDR3: CASSLGVVPTYEQYF. As DNA, the CDR3 is TGTGCCAGCAGCTTAGGGGTAGTCCCTACCTACGAGCAGTACTTC.